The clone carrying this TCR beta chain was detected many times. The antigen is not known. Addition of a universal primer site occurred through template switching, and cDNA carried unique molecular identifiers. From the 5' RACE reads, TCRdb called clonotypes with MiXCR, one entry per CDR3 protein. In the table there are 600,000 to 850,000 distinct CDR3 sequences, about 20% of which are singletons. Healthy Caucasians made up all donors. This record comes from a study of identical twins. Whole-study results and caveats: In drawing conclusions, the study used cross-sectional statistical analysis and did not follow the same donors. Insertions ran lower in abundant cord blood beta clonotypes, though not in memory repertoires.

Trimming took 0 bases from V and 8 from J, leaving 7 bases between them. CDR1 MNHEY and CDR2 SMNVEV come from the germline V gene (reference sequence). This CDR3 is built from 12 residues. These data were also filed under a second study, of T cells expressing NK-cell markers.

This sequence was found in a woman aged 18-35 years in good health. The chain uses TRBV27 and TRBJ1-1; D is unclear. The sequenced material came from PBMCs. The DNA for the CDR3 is TGTGCCAGCAGTTTATCCGGGGTGGAAGCTTTCTTT. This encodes CASSLSGVEAFF.